The 20 T cell receptor beta chains given below trace back to one sample, sequenced in a study of T cells in Graves' hyperthyroidism and ophthalmopathy. Amplification of TCR beta CDR3 regions was performed using RNA transcripts as template. Carried out on the TCR CDR3, a first-round RT-PCR used the HTBI primer set. A single record per CDR3 protein comes from TCRdb applying MiXCR to the multiplex PCR reads. Here the sample spans 200,000 to 250,000 distinct CDR3 sequences, about 15% being singletons. Sequenced input: blood. These receptors all stem from a woman under 30 with Graves' ophthalmopathy.

This clonotype showed up many times. The rearrangement joins TRBV7-9 to TRBJ2-1; D perhaps matches TRBD1 (5 bases). The ends were cut back, 7 bases at V and 0 bases at J, with 13 bases in the middle. The CDR3 totals 15 residues. Germline V gives CDR1 SEHNR, CDR2 FQNEAQ (reference sequence). The CDR3 spells CASKGRGSSYNEQFF. DNA for the CDR3: TGTGCCAGCAAGGGTAGGGGAAGCTCCTACAATGAGCAGTTCTTC.

This clonotype was counted ten times or more. The rearrangement joins TRBV11-2 to TRBJ2-1; 10 bases map to TRBD2. The V and J ends lost 1 base and 9 bases, in that order; junction bases with no gene match: 12. From germline, CDR1 is SGHAT and CDR2 FQNNGV. CDR3 size: 17 residues. Written as DNA, the CDR3 is TGTGCCAGCAGCTTAGTCTCGCTAGCGGGAGATATTGGTGAGCAGTTCTTC. As protein: CASSLVSLAGDIGEQFF.

The V call is TRBV6-2 or TRBV6-3, the J call TRBJ2-5; 10 nucleotides align to TRBD2. This CDR3 has 15 residues. With 5 bases clipped from V and 0 bases from J, the junction kept 3 bases outside the gene matches. The germline CDR1 and CDR2 sequences are MNHEY and SVGEGT. The DNA for the CDR3 is TGTGCCAGCAGTGCACTAGCGGGGCACCAAGAGACCCAGTACTTC. Translating it yields CASSALAGHQETQYF.

This clonotype was recorded at least ten times. V gene TRBV18 combines with J gene TRBJ2-1; D tentatively reads TRBD1 or TRBD2 (5 bases each). V lost 4 bases to trimming and J lost 0 bases, with 13 bases between them. Germline V gene data show CDR1 as KGHSH and CDR2 as LQKENI. There are 16 residues in the CDR3. The CDR3, as DNA: TGTGCCAGCTCACTCCTTAAGGGGAGCTCCTACAATGAGCAGTTCTTC. Amino acids: CASSLLKGSSYNEQFF. The complete variable domain, with remaining parts taken from reference TRBV18 and TRBJ2-1, reads NAGVMQNPRHLVRRRGQEARLRCSPMKGHSHVYWYRQLPEEGLKFMVYLQKENIIDESGMPKERFSAEFPKEGPSILRIQQVVRGDSAAYFCASSLLKGSSYNEQFFGPGTRLTVL.

This clonotype was picked up a small number of times. The genes are TRBV15 and TRBJ2-1, with 9 bases matching TRBD2. The CDR3 consists of 20 residues. Losses at the gene ends were 5 bases for V and 5 bases for J; bases not matched to a gene: 22. The germline V gene has CDR1 LNHNV and CDR2 YYDKDF (reference sequence). CDR3 sequence: CATSDPIGGRGGRKDNEQFF. CDR3 coding DNA: TGTGCCACCAGCGACCCTATAGGCGGGAGGGGGGGACGTAAGGACAATGAGCAGTTCTTC.

In its sample, this clonotype was seen many times. V is TRBV29-1 and J is TRBJ2-2, with TRBD2 as a possible D gene (5 bases). Looked up from germline, CDR1 is SQVTM and CDR2 is ANQGSEA. The CDR3 runs 15 residues. Trimming shortened V by 4 bases and J by 0 bases, and 12 bases separated the two germline ends. In nucleotides, the CDR3 is TGCAGCGTTGTTTCCGCGGGTTCGAACACCGGGGAGCTGTTTTTT. This gives the protein CSVVSAGSNTGELFF.

This clonotype has just a few counts. V usage is TRBV19 and J usage is TRBJ2-3; D ambiguous. V shed 10 bases and J shed 4 bases, with 12 bases lying between them. Germline V lookup: CDR1 LNHDA, CDR2 SQIVND (reference sequence). CDR3 length equals 12 residues. The CDR3 DNA reads as TGTGCCACCAACGCAATCCCAGATACGCAGTATTTT. This translates into CATNAIPDTQYF.

Ten or more counts support this clonotype. In DNA form, the CDR3 reads TGTGCCAGCACCGCCGCCGAGACCCAGTACTTC. Translated, it gives CASTAAETQYF. The chain has TRBV28 and TRBJ2-5; D is uncertain. The CDR3 has 11 residues. CDR1 is MDHEN, CDR2 SYDVKM, per germline. V lost 7 bases and J 5 bases, leaving 8 bases between the germline ends.

This clonotype was seen ten or more times. This chain uses TRBV28 with TRBJ2-7, with D uncertain. Germline V gives CDR1 MDHEN, CDR2 SYDVKM. V lost 8 bases, J lost 7 bases, and 12 bases lay in between. CDR3 length: 11 amino acids. The chain's CDR3 is CASRGGPEQYF. CDR3 coding DNA: TGTGCCAGCCGTGGTGGACCGGAGCAGTACTTC. Together with reference TRBV28 and TRBJ2-7, the CDR3 gives the full variable domain: DVKVTQSSRYLVKRTGEKVFLECVQDMDHENMFWYRQDPGLGLRLIYFSYDVKMKEKGDIPEGYSVSREKKERFSLILESASTNQTSMYLCASRGGPEQYFGPGTRLTVT.

CDR3 sequence (DNA): TGTGCCAGCAGCTCCCTCCCCAGGGGCGACTATGGCTACACCTTC. This gives the protein CASSSLPRGDYGYTF. The gene calls are TRBV28 and TRBJ1-2; maybe TRBD1 (6 bases). Trimming removed 6 bases from V and 3 bases from J, with 17 bases in between. In germline, CDR1 is MDHEN, CDR2 SYDVKM. The CDR3 covers 15 residues.

The chain uses TRBV14 and TRBJ1-3, with D hard to call. CDR1 and CDR2 (germline): SGHDN, FVKESK. The length of the CDR3 is 17 residues. Trimming shortened V by 0 bases and J by 4 bases, and 16 bases separated the two germline ends. In DNA, the CDR3 is TGTGCCAGCAGCCAAGATACCCGACCTGAGGACGGAAACACCATATATTTT. It is translated as CASSQDTRPEDGNTIYF.

This clonotype has at least ten counts. The chain employs TRBV5-6 and TRBJ1-1, with D unresolved. Germline V gives CDR1 SGHDT, CDR2 YYEEEE. CDR3 size: 15 residues. With 6 bases removed from V and 1 base from J, the gap between germline ends came to 16 bases. CDR3 region: CASTPENRPNTEAFF. The CDR3, as DNA: TGTGCCAGCACCCCCGAGAATAGACCGAACACTGAAGCTTTCTTT.

This clonotype was seen many times. The V gene is TRBV11-2, the J gene TRBJ2-1, with D perhaps TRBD2 (6 bases). The CDR3 consists of 16 residues. V shed 4 bases and J shed 3 bases, with 16 bases lying between them. The germline V gene has CDR1 SGHAT and CDR2 FQNNGV. CDR3 amino acids: CASSSNLGGYYNEQFF. Written as DNA, the CDR3 is TGTGCCAGCAGCTCTAACCTAGGAGGGTACTACAATGAGCAGTTCTTC. The variable domain in full, completed from reference TRBV11-2 and TRBJ2-1, reads EAGVAQSPRYKIIEKRQSVAFWCNPISGHATLYWYQQILGQGPKLLIQFQNNGVVDDSQLPKDRFSAERLKGVDSTLKIQPAKLEDSAVYLCASSSNLGGYYNEQFFGPGTRLTVL.

This clonotype showed up many times. The CDR3 DNA reads TGCAGCGTCCTCCGACAGGGAAGTCCCTATGGCTACACCTTC. Translation: CSVLRQGSPYGYTF. The chain employs TRBV29-1 and TRBJ1-2; 7 bases line up with TRBD1. Trimming removed 6 bases from V and 4 bases from J; junction bases left unmatched: 11. CDR1 and CDR2 from the germline V gene are SQVTM and ANQGSEA. The CDR3 totals 14 residues.

This clonotype was counted a single time. This rearrangement joins TRBV5-1 to TRBJ2-5; tentative D call: TRBD1 (6 bases). This CDR3 comprises 16 residues. CDR1 SGHRS and CDR2 YFSETQ come from the germline V gene. Trimming removed 0 bases from V and 0 bases from J, with 12 bases in between. The CDR3 loop is CASSLDNYRDQETQYF. The CDR3, as DNA: TGCGCCAGCAGCTTGGATAATTACAGGGACCAAGAGACCCAGTACTTC. The variable domain in full, with the rest retrieved from reference TRBV5-1 and TRBJ2-5, is KAGVTQTPRYLIKTRGQQVTLSCSPISGHRSVSWYQQTPGQGLQFLFEYFSETQRNKGNFPGRFSGRQFSNSRSEMNVSTLELGDSALYLCASSLDNYRDQETQYFGPGTRLLVL.

This clonotype has ten or more counts. V is TRBV4-1 and J is TRBJ1-1; no reliable D call. The V end was cut by 3 bases, the J end by 5 bases, with 7 bases between. Germline V CDR1 and CDR2: MGHRA, YSYEKL. CDR3 length equals 12 residues. The CDR3 DNA sequence: TGCGCCAGCAGCCAGCACGGTACTGAAGCTTTCTTT. Its translation is CASSQHGTEAFF.

In regard to this clonotype: A much larger clone lies one base from this, so it may be a read error. The chain carries TRBV9 and TRBJ1-2, with no clear D. CDR3 length: 15 amino acids. The germline gives CDR1 SGDLS, CDR2 YYNGEE. The CDR3 loop is CAGSPDLSGLGGYTF. The CDR3 DNA sequence: TGTGCCGGCAGCCCAGATCTATCTGGCCTGGGGGGCTACACCTTC.

This clonotype was found many times. The V gene is TRBV20-1, the J gene TRBJ2-7, with D uncertain. Germline assignment: CDR1 DFQATT and CDR2 SNEGSKA (reference sequence). The CDR3 has 11 amino acids. V was cut by 6 bases and J by 4 bases, with 10 bases left in between. The CDR3 DNA reads as TGCAGTGCCAGCTGGCTTTACGAGCAGTACTTC. Protein sequence: CSASWLYEQYF.

This clonotype was observed at least ten times. This sequence joins TRBV24-1 and TRBJ2-5; no reliable D call. Germline V CDR1 and CDR2: KGHDR, SFDVKD. The V and J ends lost 6 bases and 10 bases respectively, with 17 bases between them. This CDR3 region has 13 residues. CDR3 in amino acids: CATSSLTGWYQYF. The DNA of the CDR3 is TGTGCCACCAGTTCCCTGACCGGGTGGTACCAGTACTTC.

This clonotype was observed a handful of times. The chain recombines TRBV5-6 with TRBJ1-2; 8 bases fit TRBD1. The CDR3 is 19 residues long. The junction had 17 bases not matched to a gene; V was cut back by 0 bases and J by 4 bases. The germline gives CDR1 SGHDT, CDR2 YYEEEE. The DNA for the CDR3 is TGTGCCAGCAGCTTGGGATTTGGGACAGGTGGGGCCCCTAGCTATGGCTACACCTTC. Protein sequence: CASSLGFGTGGAPSYGYTF.